Given below is one TCR beta chain in context. There is no known antigen for this receptor. Per-base quality was not reported, and no clone a single base away is much larger than it. Preparation of the library involved the immunoSEQ multiplex PCR assay. A mixture of 60 forward primers for TCR Vbeta segments and 13 reverse primers for TCR Jbeta segments was used in the multiplex PCR. The CDR3 region of rearranged TCR beta genes was amplified from genomic DNA with a multiplex PCR assay. On the Illumina HiSeq System, the amplified TCR beta libraries were sequenced as 87-base-pair reads. In the authors' own workflow: A later analysis tallied around 87 million unique TCR beta chains across the 650 to 750 repertoires, and about 10 million of those chains were shared by two or more donors. Raw reads were error-corrected and collapsed into unique sequences by a nearest-neighbor algorithm in which closely related sequences were merged to remove PCR and sequencing errors. V, D and J gene segments were assigned by aligning CDR3 sequences to IMGT reference sequences. Each retained sequence needed at least a six-nucleotide match to both a V gene segment and a J gene segment. A rearrangement counted as productive if the CDR3 had no stop codons and remained in frame with V and J, and every other rearrangement counted as non-productive. Following IMGT convention, CDR3 was defined as the stretch from the second conserved V-encoded cysteine up to the conserved J-encoded phenylalanine. The earlier analysis of some 550 of the donors excluded any sequence lacking an unambiguous match to a single V gene segment. An earlier analysis of 500 to 600 of the donors classified V segments as functional when productive rearrangements were above 56.7% and as segregating when the standard deviation between donors was above 5%. A statistical classification framework was developed to diagnose cytomegalovirus status using the catalog of TCR beta chain sequences. A later analysis assigned V and J genes by comparing TCR nucleotide sequences with IMGT/GENE-DB human TR gene sequences. Using the TCRdist pipeline, a later analysis assigned CDR3 sequences along with most-parsimonious VDJ recombination scenarios. In a later analysis, each TCR beta chain was defined by its CDR3 amino acid sequence together with its V-gene family, and reads lacking a unique V-gene family were excluded. To address suspected cross-contamination and a sequencing artifact, a later analysis removed approximately 600 highly shared, low-generation-probability nucleotide sequences. In a later analysis, a clonal expansion index for each public chain was calculated from normalized within-repertoire ranks of inferred template counts. In a later analysis, generation probabilities were computed with a VDJ recombination model fitted to out-of-frame rearrangements, and the resulting probabilities were checked against IGoR. In a later analysis, TCR-TCR, TCR-HLA and TCR-CMV co-occurrence was scored with hypergeometric tests, and a repertoire-size bias correction was applied to TCR pairs. False discovery rates were estimated in a later analysis by permuting HLA or CMV assignments 20 times. In a later analysis, co-occurring TCRs were grouped using DBSCAN, with TCRdist sequence similarity added in when clustering inside HLA-allele-positive subsets. Repertoires with fewer than 30,000 or more than 120,000 public chains were left out of co-occurrence clustering, as were about five repertoires with anomalous nucleotide sharing. TCRdb limited this immuneACCESS table to in-frame rearrangements with V and J called. A share of clones is missing; checked studies link under half to unresolved V genes, and the rest is unexplained. The V and J calls and the clone size are those of that table, but D and trimming were determined from the DNA. Present in this sample are 65,000 or so clones, approximately 60% of which were seen just once. Around 2.7% of the sample comes from the top ten.

This entry comes from a study of cytomegalovirus exposure and HLA in healthy donors listed by TCRdb under 2017. For the study in its entirety: An earlier analysis of under 600 of the donors reported approximately 300 Gb of sequence data and roughly 100 million unique TCR beta sequences from some 180 million T cells. Roughly 310 gigabases of sequencing data and 80 million or so unique TCR sequences were included in an early release covering over 600 HLA-typed donors. Among the roughly 400 genotyped donors, 75% to 90% belonged to the genetic ancestry cluster associated with self-reported Caucasian donors. The study aimed to test whether cataloging public T cell receptors could reveal signatures of past pathogen exposure. The study profiled the T cell repertoires of more than 500 subjects by immunosequencing and related them to cytomegalovirus serostatus. Besides the first cohort of roughly 660 subjects, a separate validation cohort made up of 120 or so different subjects was used. High-throughput TCR immunosequencing, statistical association of individual TCRs with disease status, and machine learning were combined to predict cytomegalovirus infection status. A later analysis re-analyzed previously published TCR beta repertoires from hundreds of donors and added high-resolution HLA genotyping to study TCR occurrence patterns. Rather than using new phenotypic data, the later analysis identified candidate immune exposures from TCR beta sequences and from how often those sequences occurred across donors. To decide whether each TCR beta V gene segment behaved as functional or pseudogenic, an earlier analysis of some 570 of the donors relied on high-throughput TCR beta sequencing. Donor age, sex, ethnicity and CMV serostatus were compiled alongside the repertoire data. In a later genetic analysis, genome-wide SNP genotypes for about 55% of the 666 donors were used, and that subset was treated as a discovery cohort. Every discovery cohort repertoire had been produced on one sequencing platform. HLA typing covered class I and class II loci at four-digit resolution. The number of typed donors differed by locus: roughly 620-630 for A, B, C, DRB1 and DQB1; 500 to 550 for DQA1; roughly 600 for DPA1; and 400 to 480 for DPB1. Several DR-DQ haplotypes were treated as single units for association and clustering because of strong linkage in the cohort. Across 398 genotyped donors of the cohort, an average of roughly 250,000 unique TCR beta nucleotide sequences per donor were sequenced, and approximately 19% of those sequences were non-productive. Study-wide conclusions, independent of this receptor: The 87-base-pair reads could not distinguish some IMGT-functional V segments, including TRBV6-2 and TRBV6-3, so those segments were excluded. According to a later genetic analysis, donors in an Asian-associated ancestry cluster had fewer N-insertions in productive TCRs than the roughly 660-donor mean. The earlier analysis of about 600 of the donors excluded 15 to 20 rarely observed V segments, including chromosome 9 orphons, because counts were too low. Only TCR beta chains were sequenced in this cohort, and the absence of alpha or paired-chain data limited detectable features. A later genetic analysis associated a missense DCLRE1C variant with V-gene and J-gene trimming of TCR beta chains, and an independent cohort replicated the association. The only immune exposure information available for the cohort was CMV serostatus. In both the original and validation cohorts, the classifier was reported to diagnose cytomegalovirus status with high specificity and sensitivity. Strong co-occurrence of HLA alleles, especially DR and DQ, made assigning TCR associations to individual alleles difficult. In an earlier analysis of some 550 of the donors, most TCR beta V segments were observed in productive rearrangements about 87% or about 30% of the time, broadly matching IMGT annotations. The presence/absence analyses assumed that sequencing depth was roughly uniform across donors, and that assumption may not be true. A cluster of highly shared sequence variants was judged likely to represent a technical artifact of the sequencing pipeline. A further reported finding was that TCR beta sequences accurately predicted the HLA-A and HLA-B alleles for most subjects in the first cohort. Across donors, most TCR sequences were observed very rarely, whereas some public TCRs were present in many individuals. According to a later analysis, most CMV-associated TCR beta chains appeared to be HLA-restricted, and the HLA associations seemed to be driven largely by CMV exposure. A later analysis found that TCR association rates varied across HLA loci, with DRB1 alleles showing the most associated TCRs and HLA-C alleles the fewest. HLA typing was unavailable for some donors at each locus, so association tests used only the typed subset. It was suggested by the authors that the approach could potentially be generalized to other disease states and immunological phenotypes. The study gave a list of more than 150 TCR beta chains associated with cytomegalovirus. Correlated functional status among segregating V segments might be attributable to linkage disequilibrium, but an unknown experimental factor could not be ruled out. A later analysis associated 17,000 or so TCR beta sequences with specific HLA alleles at a false discovery rate of 0.05. In vitro tests confirmed that a few of the cytomegalovirus-associated TCR beta chains recognize cytomegalovirus antigens. A later analysis reported that several top co-occurrence clusters appeared linked to parvovirus B19, influenza, CMV and Epstein-Barr virus. In a later analysis, HLA-associated TCR beta chains were found to be more clonally expanded and to have lower generation probabilities than equally common non-associated chains.

The cohort consisted of 650 to 850 healthy bone marrow donors. All cohort members were sampled while nominally healthy, although unrecorded immune exposures were likely present. The donor tested CMV seronegative and was one of the 352 seronegative cohort members. A peripheral blood sample was provided by each donor, and peripheral blood mononuclear cells were used for TCR beta sequencing. Genomic DNA was extracted from the blood cell samples with the Qiagen DNeasy Blood Extraction Kit. The CDR3 covers 11 residues, taking in both the cysteine and the phenylalanine. The CDR3 DNA has 33 bases and is translated from base 1. CDR1 and CDR2 (ENHRY, SYGVKD) derive from the germline V gene. At the junction V is shortened by 7 bases and J by 5 bases, with 8 bases in between.

This receptor was obtained from a man younger than 45 in good health and CMV-seronegative. What was sequenced was PBMCs. Recombination connected TRBV10-3 to TRBJ2-5, and possibly TRBD1, on 6 matching bases. The CDR3 region reads CAITDRETQYF. The DNA is TGTGCCATCACAGACAGGGAGACCCAGTACTTC.